These T cell receptor beta chains were read from a single sample in a study of Ad26.COV2.S vaccination and SARS-CoV-2 variants. Profiled with immunoSEQ multiplex PCR; TCRdb holds only in-frame clones, not every one. Counted here are roughly 700,000 clones, 89% occurring once; the ten biggest clones make up around 1.4%. Sequenced here: peripheral blood, sampled in a trial of Ad26.COV2.S vaccine versus placebo. These receptors were taken from a person aged 18 to 65 who received the Ad26.COV2.S COVID-19 vaccine or a placebo. The conserved cysteine and the conserved F or W are not part of the CDR3 here.

j_call	v_call	cdr3_aa
TRBJ1-5	TRBV6-5	ASSRSGAPGQPQH
TRBJ2-7	TRBV5-1	ASSLGGASLFHEQY
TRBJ2-3	TRBV3-1/TRBV3-2	ASSRQQGAGDTQY
TRBJ2-2	TRBV5-1	ASSLGPENTGELF
TRBJ2-5	TRBV3-1/TRBV3-2	ASSQDQAGQETQY
TRBJ2-5	TRBV24-1	ATSDFVAGRETQY
TRBJ1-1	TRBV4-3	ASSQGAGRTEAF
TRBJ2-1	TRBV6-1	ASSEGLVRYNEQF
TRBJ2-1	TRBV25-1	ASSELGALDRARNEQF
TRBJ1-1	TRBV19	ASRAGGNTEAF
TRBJ2-7	TRBV4-1	ASSQESGYEQY
TRBJ2-7	TRBV3-1/TRBV3-2	ASSQEYRWYEQY
TRBJ2-6	TRBV15	ATSRLTGGANVLT
TRBJ1-4	TRBV3-1/TRBV3-2	ASSQMGIQGPEKLF
TRBJ1-5	TRBV28	ASISHAGGVQPQH
TRBJ2-1	TRBV24-1	ATSEGDRAYNEQF
TRBJ2-1	TRBV19	ASSTKGLAGNEQF
TRBJ2-2	TRBV9	ASSVVPGTTGELF
TRBJ2-7	TRBV30	AWSTGGSYEQY
TRBJ2-4	TRBV19	ASSIRIGGLAGSRGLDIQY
TRBJ2-7	TRBV11-2	ASSLLAGRYEQY
TRBJ2-7	TRBV29-1	SATGTGGYEQY
TRBJ1-1	TRBV5-4	ASSLAGVRAF
TRBJ2-7	TRBV10-3	AISTTTFSYEQY
TRBJ1-5	TRBV2	ASRVDRLTNQPQH
TRBJ2-1	TRBV6-6	ASSGTSGRGEQF
TRBJ2-2	TRBV11-2	ASSASPRTTGELF
TRBJ1-6	TRBV6-5	ASSSISGQNNSPLH
TRBJ1-2	TRBV6-1	ASSVGGQGANYGYT
TRBJ2-6	TRBV30	AWRRGRTQPGANVLT
TRBJ2-3	TRBV10-3	AISDSRQPDTQY
TRBJ2-1	TRBV24-1	ATSDPGLVADEQF
TRBJ2-1	TRBV7-2	ASSASGGVSQF
TRBJ2-3	TRBV10-3	AISGTRGVAQY
TRBJ2-5	TRBV19	ASSPGTVQETQY
TRBJ1-5	TRBV30	AWSEEFGLQPQH
TRBJ1-6	TRBV6-6	ASSLTGYNSPLH
TRBJ1-3	TRBV25-1	ASSAGTGPGNTIY
TRBJ2-3	TRBV5-1	ASSLATGADTQY
TRBJ2-5	TRBV11-2	ASSLWASGGQETQY
TRBJ1-2	TRBV7-9	ASSPRTGDYGYT
TRBJ1-1	TRBV6-5	ASTRGTNTEAF
TRBJ2-5	TRBV7-2	ASSLRTVATLGQETQY
TRBJ2-1	TRBV9	ASSVRPPTGGLYNEQF
TRBJ1-5	TRBV2	ASSPTGGNQPQH
TRBJ2-6	TRBV5-4	ASSLAGVLSGANVLT
TRBJ1-2	TRBV6-5	ASRAAVDNYGYT
TRBJ2-7	TRBV19	ASSIAGQGAVEQY
TRBJ2-1	TRBV7-3	ASSPTGNEQF
TRBJ1-4	TRBV19	ASSTTFATNEKLF
TRBJ2-3	TRBV5-1	ASMRGPSTDTQY